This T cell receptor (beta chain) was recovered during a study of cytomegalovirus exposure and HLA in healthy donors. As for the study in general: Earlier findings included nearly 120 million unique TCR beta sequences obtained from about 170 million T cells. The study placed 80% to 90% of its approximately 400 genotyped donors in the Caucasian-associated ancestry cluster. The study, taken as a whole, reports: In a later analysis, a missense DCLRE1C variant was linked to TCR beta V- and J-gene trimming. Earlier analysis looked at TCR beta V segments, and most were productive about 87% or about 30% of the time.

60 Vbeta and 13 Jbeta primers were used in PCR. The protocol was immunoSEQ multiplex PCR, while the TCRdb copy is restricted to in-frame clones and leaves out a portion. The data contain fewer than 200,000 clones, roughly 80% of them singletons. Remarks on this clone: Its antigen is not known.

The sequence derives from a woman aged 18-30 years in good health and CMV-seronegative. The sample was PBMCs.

This CDR3 is CASSMNKDRVYGYTF. The CDR3 DNA follows: TGTGCCAGTAGTATGAATAAGGACAGGGTCTATGGCTACACCTTC. The chain has TRBV19 and TRBJ1-2, with 8 nucleotides matching TRBD1. The CDR3 is 15 amino acids. Germline assignment: CDR1 LNHDA and CDR2 SQIVND (reference sequence). The V segment lost 3 bases and the J segment 4 bases; nucleotides outside the gene matches: 7.